This T cell receptor beta chain was obtained from a study of T-cell reconstitution after alpha-beta-depleted transplantation in children. The CDR3 runs 15 residues. The V gene lost 3 bases and the J gene lost 5 bases, with 20 bases spanning the gap. CDR1 DFQATT and CDR2 SNEGSKA come from the germline V gene (reference sequence). Findings and limits, study-wide: One year post-transplant, T-cell counts and diversity were largely derived from T cells produced anew. In some patients, recipient T cells and intrathymic progenitors surviving conditioning explained high day-60 diversity. Approximately two months post-transplant, alpha-beta T cells reportedly originated from several hundred expanded graft clones.

This clonotype was seen repeatedly, ten times or more. Its antigen remains unknown. The authors prepared the TCRbeta library with unique molecular identifiers. TCRdb redid the calling of the PCR reads with MiXCR, one entry per CDR3 protein. The sample contains roughly 180,000 distinct CDR3 sequences, over 8.5% of which appear only once. V gene TRBV20-1 combines with J gene TRBJ2-7; D gene unclear. This clonotype originated in a boy aged 2-9 years with acute myeloid leukemia, due to receive a stem cell transplant. This specimen was PBMCs, taken before TCRalphabeta/CD19-depleted stem cell transplant. The chain's CDR3 is CSARLATKPADEQYF. DNA for the CDR3: TGCAGTGCTAGGTTGGCGACCAAACCGGCGGACGAGCAGTACTTC.